The 19 T cell receptor beta chains in this list originate from one sample, sequenced in a study of blood T cell repertoires in COVID-19. Libraries were prepared by immunoSEQ multiplex PCR; TCRdb keeps only in-frame clonotypes and omits some of them. The profile covers more than 95,000 clones, with more than 80% appearing a single time and approximately 27% taken by the ten largest. Sequenced material: peripheral blood. Source of these receptors: a man in his fifties or sixties with acute or convalescent COVID-19.

The chain couples TRBV9 to TRBJ2-1; no firm D call. Germline V gene data show CDR1 as SGDLS and CDR2 as YYNGEE. Between the trimmed V and J ends, which lost 0 bases and 4 bases, there was a span of 5 bases. The CDR3 is 13 residues long. The CDR3 sequence is CASSVAVYNEQFF. CDR3 in DNA: TGTGCCAGCAGCGTAGCAGTATACAATGAGCAGTTCTTC.

The gene calls are TRBV11-2 and TRBJ1-4; D remains ambiguous. CDR3 length equals 13 residues. Per the germline V gene, CDR1 is SGHAT and CDR2 is FQNNGV. Deletions cut 5 bases from V and 16 bases from J, with 20 bases between. CDR3 protein: CASSPDMRRAEFF. CDR3 in DNA: TGTGCCAGCAGCCCCGACATGAGACGAGCGGAGTTTTTT.

In its sample, this clone was seen a few times. This chain links TRBV2 with TRBJ1-6; D is undetermined. Looked up from germline, CDR1 is SNHLY and CDR2 is FYNNEI. CDR3 length: 14 residues. Trimming left V 4 bases short and J 0 bases short, with 4 bases between. The CDR3 DNA sequence: TGTGCCAGCAGTGCGGTCTCCTATAATTCACCCCTCCACTTT. Translation gives CASSAVSYNSPLHF.

This clone was seen only once. The chain is built from TRBV6-5 and TRBJ2-2; no firm D call. In germline, CDR1 is MNHEY, CDR2 SVGAGI. V lost 7 bases to trimming and J lost 2 bases, with 11 bases between them. This CDR3 has 14 amino acids. This chain's CDR3 is CASMLTENTGELFF. CDR3 in DNA: TGTGCCAGCATGTTAACAGAAAACACCGGGGAGCTGTTTTTT.

V is TRBV5-1 and J is TRBJ1-1; weak D call: TRBD1 (5 bases). V shed 0 bases and J shed 1 base, with 10 bases lying between them. CDR1 and CDR2 from the germline V gene are SGHRS and YFSETQ. This CDR3 is 15 amino acids long. CDR3 protein: CASSLVGGGNTEAFF. The CDR3 nucleotides read TGCGCCAGCAGCTTGGTGGGGGGTGGGAACACTGAAGCTTTCTTT.

V usage is TRBV28 and J usage is TRBJ2-3, with TRBD2 identical over 10 bases. The CDR3 is 14 residues long. Germline V CDR1 and CDR2: MDHEN, SYDVKM. J lost 4 bases, V lost 8 bases, and 6 bases had no gene match. The CDR3 loop reads CASLVAGGSDTQYF. The CDR3 DNA sequence: TGTGCCAGCCTAGTAGCGGGAGGATCAGATACGCAGTATTTT.

This chain uses TRBV28 with TRBJ2-1; 9 bases line up with TRBD2. V was pared by 1 base and J by 7 bases, with 8 bases of the junction left unmatched. CDR3 length equals 16 residues. CDR1 MDHEN and CDR2 SYDVKM come from the germline V gene. CDR3 nucleotides: TGTGCCAGCAGTTTATTAGGCGGGAGGGCCTCGAATGAGCAGTTCTTC. Its translation is CASSLLGGRASNEQFF.

The gene calls are TRBV6-5 and TRBJ1-5, with D possibly being TRBD1 (6 bases). The CDR3 is made up of 13 amino acids. Trimming left V 2 bases short and J 11 bases short, with 13 bases between. Germline lookup yields CDR1 MNHEY and CDR2 SVGAGI. The CDR3 DNA sequence: TGTGCCAGCAGTTACGGGAGGGGGGGGACCCAGCATTTT. The encoded protein is CASSYGRGGTQHF.

Only one count was recorded for this clone. The chain has TRBV3-1 (or the pseudogene TRBV3-2) and TRBJ2-2, with D tentatively TRBD1 (5 bases). Trimming cost V 6 bases and J 1 base, with 9 bases left between them. The CDR3 is 14 amino acids. Per germline, CDR1 LGHDT and CDR2 YNNKEL (reference sequence). The CDR3 reads CASSYTGNTGELFF. In nucleotides, the CDR3 is TGTGCCAGCAGTTATACAGGGAACACCGGGGAGCTGTTTTTT.

This chain uses TRBV11-3 with TRBJ2-3; weak D call: TRBD2 (6 bases). The CDR3 is 18 residues long. Deletions cut 3 bases from V and 0 bases from J, with 19 bases between. Germline CDR1 SGHNT, CDR2 YENEEA. CDR3 coding DNA: TGTGCCAGCAGCTTTGGTAGCGGAGTCTCCTCTAGCACAGATACGCAGTATTTT. This sequence encodes CASSFGSGVSSSTDTQYF.

This clone was seen a few times. The V call is TRBV9, the J call TRBJ1-4; 7 nucleotides align to TRBD1. The CDR3 spans 14 residues. The germline gives CDR1 SGDLS, CDR2 YYNGEE. Germline trimming cut 0 bases from V and 8 bases from J; bases unmatched to any gene: 4. The CDR3 DNA reads TGTGCCAGCAGCGTAGGACAGGGCCGCGAAAAACTGTTTTTT. It encodes CASSVGQGREKLFF. Looking up the rest from reference TRBV9 and TRBJ1-4 gives the full variable domain: DSGVTQTPKHLITATGQRVTLRCSPRSGDLSVYWYQQSLDQGLQFLIQYYNGEERAKGNILERFSAQQFPDLHSELNLSSLELGDSALYFCASSVGQGREKLFFGSGTQLSVL.

The chain employs TRBV29-1 and TRBJ2-7; D possibly corresponds to TRBD2 (5 bases). The CDR3 is made up of 12 amino acids. Deletions cut 2 bases from V and 9 bases from J, with 14 bases between. Germline V CDR1 and CDR2: SQVTM, ANQGSEA. The CDR3 is CSVETAGRGQYV. The CDR3 bases are TGCAGCGTTGAAACGGCAGGCCGGGGGCAGTACGTC.

CDR3 protein: CASSEGGVRTGELFF. The CDR3 bases are TGTGCCAGCAGTGAAGGCGGGGTACGCACCGGGGAGCTGTTTTTT. This chain joins TRBV25-1 and TRBJ2-2; perhaps TRBD2 as D (6 bases). The V gene's germline CDR1 is MGHDK and CDR2 SYGVNS. V shed 2 bases and J shed 4 bases, with 11 bases lying between them. The CDR3 length is 15 residues.

The chain couples TRBV5-3 to TRBJ2-7, with a tentative D call TRBD2 (5 bases). TRBV5-3 is noted as an ORF with a role that remains uncertain. Between the trimmed V and J ends, which lost 4 bases and 0 bases, there was a span of 14 bases. CDR3 length: 15 residues. The CDR3 is CARSQRTGSSYEQYV. CDR3 sequence (DNA): TGTGCCAGAAGCCAGCGGACGGGGAGCTCCTACGAGCAGTACGTC.

This clone occurred once. The chain recombines TRBV28 with TRBJ1-3; D call uncertain. V gave up 1 base and J gave up 1 base, with 11 bases separating them. CDR1 is MDHEN, CDR2 SYDVKM, per germline. This CDR3 spans 16 amino acids. CDR3 DNA sequence: TGTGCCAGCAGTTTATTACTTGAGGGATCTGGAAACACCATATATTTT. Translating gives CASSLLLEGSGNTIYF.

This chain connects TRBV19 to TRBJ2-2; TRBD1 agrees at 7 bases. Germline assignment: CDR1 LNHDA and CDR2 SQIVND (reference sequence). The CDR3 sequence is 15 residues long. With 9 bases clipped from V and 2 bases from J, the junction kept 9 bases outside the gene matches. CDR3 sequence (DNA): TGTGCCAGCAGAACGAGACAGGGAAACACCGGGGAGCTGTTTTTT. Amino acid sequence: CASRTRQGNTGELFF. The variable domain in full, with the rest retrieved from reference TRBV19 and TRBJ2-2, is DGGITQSPKYLFRKEGQNVTLSCEQNLNHDAMYWYRQDPGQGLRLIYYSQIVNDFQKGDIAEGYSVSREKKESFPLTVTSAQKNPTAFYLCASRTRQGNTGELFFGEGSRLTVL.

The chain links TRBV7-8 to TRBJ2-1; tentative D call: TRBD2 (6 bases). Per germline, CDR1 SGHVS and CDR2 FQNEAQ. This CDR3 is built from 16 residues. V was clipped by 4 bases and J by 6 bases, with 19 bases between them. In nucleotides, the CDR3 is TGTGCCAGCAGCTATATTTCGGGACTGGCGAGCAATGAGCAGTTCTTC. This sequence encodes CASSYISGLASNEQFF. The full variable domain, its missing parts supplied by reference TRBV7-8 and TRBJ2-1, is GAGVSQSPRYKVAKRGQDVALRCDPISGHVSLFWYQQALGQGPEFLTYFQNEAQLDKSGLPSDRFFAERPEGSVSTLKIQRTQQEDSAVYLCASSYISGLASNEQFFGPGTRLTVL.

The chain links TRBV9 to TRBJ2-7; D perhaps matches TRBD2 (5 bases). V was trimmed by 4 bases and J by 6 bases, leaving 17 bases between them. The CDR3 is made up of 14 amino acids. Per the germline V gene, CDR1 is SGDLS and CDR2 is YYNGEE. The CDR3 protein is CASSSPTGFGEQYF. DNA for the CDR3: TGTGCCAGCAGCTCCCCCACGGGGTTTGGCGAGCAGTACTTC.

The CDR3 loop reads CASSEGGRAPDTQYF. CDR3 nucleotides: TGCGCCAGCAGTGAAGGCGGGAGGGCGCCAGATACGCAGTATTTT. The chain couples TRBV10-1 to TRBJ2-3; 9 nucleotides agree with TRBD2. This CDR3 is built from 15 residues. The germline CDR1 and CDR2 sequences are WNHNN and SYGVQD (reference sequence). Trimming removed 3 bases from V and 4 bases from J; junction bases left unmatched: 5.